The subject of this entry is one TCR beta chain. This entry belongs to a study of technical replicates of blood from a few donors. This CDR3 region has 20 residues. Trimming cost V 4 bases and J 1 base, with 29 bases left between them. Germline lookup yields CDR1 SGDLS and CDR2 YYNGEE. Method: immunoSEQ multiplex PCR; TCRdb's copy keeps in-frame clones and lacks some. This table holds about 93,000 clones, 95% found once. The sample consisted of T cells isolated from PBMCs. The clonotype comes from a human donor in good health. V and J are TRBV9 and TRBJ1-1; D is uncertain. The CDR3 spells CASSPPIKTGKNVRNTEAFF. CDR3 nucleotides: TGTGCCAGCAGCCCACCCATAAAGACCGGGAAAAATGTTCGGAACACTGAAGCTTTCTTT. Supplemented by reference TRBV9 and TRBJ1-1, the full variable domain reads DSGVTQTPKHLITATGQRVTLRCSPRSGDLSVYWYQQSLDQGLQFLIQYYNGEERAKGNILERFSAQQFPDLHSELNLSSLELGDSALYFCASSPPIKTGKNVRNTEAFFGQGTRLTVV.